The 16 T cell receptor beta chains listed next were all sequenced from one sample in a study of beta chain features in type 1 diabetes. The isolated RNA, all of it, was reverse transcribed, so expressed TCRB transcripts were what got sequenced. TCRdb's copy holds only in-frame clones and misses some; the assay was immunoSEQ multiplex PCR. The sample lists just over 600,000 clones; less than 20% were seen once. The sequenced sample consisted of naive CD4+ T cells from blood. These receptors came from a man between 18 and 35 years old in good health.

The chain couples TRBV5-6 to TRBJ2-7; tentatively, D is TRBD1 or TRBD2 (5 bases each). Trimming removed 4 bases at V and 4 bases at J, with 24 bases between. The CDR3 runs to 17 residues. In germline, CDR1 is SGHDT, CDR2 YYEEEE. CDR3 amino acids: CASSPLDGTPLKYEQYF. Written as DNA, the CDR3 is TGTGCCAGCAGCCCCCTGGACGGGACCCCACTAAAATACGAGCAGTACTTC.

The chain recombines TRBV6-6 with TRBJ2-5; D gene unclear. V dropped 0 bases and J dropped 5 bases, with 7 bases sitting between them. Germline V lookup: CDR1 MNHNY, CDR2 SVGAGI (reference sequence). The CDR3 has 13 residues. CDR3 coding DNA: TGTGCCAGCAGTTACTCCGGGCTCGAGACCCAGTACTTC. Residues: CASSYSGLETQYF.

This clone was counted a few times. V is TRBV2 and J is TRBJ1-1, with a tentative D call TRBD1 (6 bases). This CDR3 region has 13 residues. Germline V CDR1 and CDR2: SNHLY, FYNNEI. With 7 bases removed from V and 11 bases from J, the gap between germline ends came to 20 bases. Here the CDR3 reads CASKITGTIGAFF. The CDR3 coding sequence is TGTGCCAGCAAAATTACCGGGACAATCGGGGCTTTCTTT.

A few counts support this clone. The rearrangement uses TRBV18 and TRBJ1-2, with D possibly matching TRBD1 (5 bases). The CDR3 runs to 15 residues. V was shortened by 2 bases and J by 1 base, with 11 bases between the two germline ends. Germline lookup yields CDR1 KGHSH and CDR2 LQKENI. CDR3 sequence: CASSPNSGGNYGYTF. The CDR3 DNA follows: TGTGCCAGCTCACCAAATTCCGGGGGTAACTATGGCTACACCTTC. Complete variable domain (other parts from reference TRBV18 and TRBJ1-2): NAGVMQNPRHLVRRRGQEARLRCSPMKGHSHVYWYRQLPEEGLKFMVYLQKENIIDESGMPKERFSAEFPKEGPSILRIQQVVRGDSAAYFCASSPNSGGNYGYTFGSGTRLTVV.

This clone was seen only a few times. This chain uses TRBV15 with TRBJ2-5; TRBD1 is a possible D gene (6 bases). In germline, CDR1 is LNHNV, CDR2 YYDKDF (reference sequence). CDR3 length: 15 amino acids. V lost 0 bases and J 3 bases, leaving 11 bases between the germline ends. The CDR3 coding sequence is TGTGCCACCAGCAGAGATCCCCAGGGGAAAGAGACCCAGTACTTC. Encoded protein: CATSRDPQGKETQYF.

This chain links TRBV28 with TRBJ2-2; 8 bases agree with TRBD1. The CDR3 runs to 13 residues. The ends lost 6 bases at V and 4 bases at J; junction bases unmatched: 1. Germline V gene data show CDR1 as MDHEN and CDR2 as SYDVKM. This CDR3 is CASRQGGTGELFF. The CDR3 coding sequence is TGTGCCAGCAGACAGGGGGGCACCGGGGAGCTGTTTTTT.

This clone was seen a few times. The chain couples TRBV28 to TRBJ2-3, with TRBD2 matching over 8 bases. Losses at the gene ends were 7 bases for V and 5 bases for J; bases not matched to a gene: 5. Per germline, CDR1 MDHEN and CDR2 SYDVKM. The CDR3 has 13 residues. In nucleotides, the CDR3 is TGTGCCAGCACTAGCGGGTGGGAAGATACGCAGTATTTT. Translating gives CASTSGWEDTQYF.

This clone was seen a handful of times. The chain couples TRBV4-3 to TRBJ2-3; the match to TRBD2 covers 10 bases. With 0 bases clipped from V and 7 bases from J, the junction kept 10 bases outside the gene matches. This CDR3 has 17 amino acids. CDR1 is LGHNA, CDR2 YSLEER, per germline. CDR3 sequence: CASSQELAGASQHTQYF. The CDR3 bases are TGCGCCAGCAGCCAAGAGCTAGCGGGGGCCTCACAACATACGCAGTATTTT.

This clone appeared a single time. The J gene is TRBJ2-1, the V gene TRBV5-1; D might be TRBD2 (5 bases). CDR3 length equals 16 residues. Germline V lookup: CDR1 SGHRS, CDR2 YFSETQ. Trimming left V 4 bases short and J 0 bases short, with 14 bases between. The CDR3 nucleotides read TGCGCCAGCAGCGCCCTCGGACTGCACTCCTACAATGAGCAGTTCTTC. Its protein product is CASSALGLHSYNEQFF.

The chain links TRBV28 to TRBJ2-5; a possible D gene is TRBD2 (6 bases). Trimming cost V 8 bases and J 4 bases, with 14 bases left between them. CDR1 and CDR2 from the germline V gene are MDHEN and SYDVKM. CDR3 length: 13 amino acids. The CDR3 bases are TGTGCCAGCCGGGACGGGGGTATAGAGACCCAGTACTTC. It specifies CASRDGGIETQYF.

The V and J genes are TRBV11-1 and TRBJ2-2; 8 nucleotides match TRBD1. CDR1 is SGHAT, CDR2 FQDESV, per germline (reference sequence). V lost 5 bases, J lost 5 bases, and 7 bases stayed unmatched. This CDR3 is 15 amino acids long. The CDR3 sequence: CASSLTGGKTGELFF. The CDR3 bases are TGTGCCAGCAGCCTTACAGGGGGAAAGACCGGGGAGCTGTTTTTT.

This chain links TRBV9 with TRBJ2-3; D may correspond to TRBD1 or TRBD2 (6 bases each). This CDR3 spans 15 amino acids. The germline V gene encodes CDR1 SGDLS and CDR2 YYNGEE. Trimming removed 3 bases at V and 1 base at J, with 12 bases between. The DNA for the CDR3 is TGTGCCAGCAGCGCAAGGGGGGTAGGCACAGATACGCAGTATTTT. Protein: CASSARGVGTDTQYF.

This clone appeared a few times. The rearrangement joins TRBV29-1 to TRBJ2-1; 7 nucleotides match TRBD1. CDR1 and CDR2 (germline): SQVTM, ANQGSEA. The junction had 5 bases not matched to a gene; V was cut back by 5 bases and J by 4 bases. The CDR3 is 13 amino acids. This chain's CDR3 is CSVRQGSYNEQFF. The CDR3 DNA sequence: TGCAGCGTTCGACAGGGTTCGTACAATGAGCAGTTCTTC.

The rearrangement joins TRBV6-6 to TRBJ2-5; 11 bases match TRBD2. CDR3 size: 14 residues. From germline, CDR1 is MNHNY and CDR2 SVGAGI (reference sequence). Trimming at V came to 8 bases and at J to 4 bases, leaving 6 bases not matched to a gene. The CDR3 DNA reads TGTGCCAGCGGGCCTAGCGGGGGGACAGAGACCCAGTACTTC. Translating it yields CASGPSGGTETQYF.

This clone was counted only a few times. This chain uses TRBV21-1 with TRBJ2-1; the DNA was not used to check the table's D call, TRBD1. TRBV21-1 is noted as a pseudogene. The CDR3 runs to 15 residues. The CDR3 nucleotides read TGTGCCAGACCCTTAGACAGGGACTCCTACAATGAGCAGTTCTTC. Translating it yields CARPLDRDSYNEQFF.

The V and J genes are TRBV7-2 and TRBJ2-2; perhaps TRBD2 as D (5 bases). This CDR3 spans 14 amino acids. Between the trimmed V and J ends, which lost 1 base and 6 bases, there was a span of 9 bases. Germline V lookup: CDR1 SGHTA, CDR2 FQGNSA. The CDR3 reads CASSLEPGAGELFF. The DNA for the CDR3 is TGTGCCAGCAGCTTAGAACCCGGGGCCGGGGAGCTGTTTTTT.